This is a list of T cell receptor beta chains from one sample in a study of monozygotic twins with inflammatory bowel disease. TCRdb reprocessed the 5' RACE reads; each CDR3 protein has one entry and no DNA is given. In all, the sample yields 150,000 to 200,000 distinct CDR3 sequences. The sample taken for sequencing was blood. The receptors stem from a human donor with ulcerative colitis or Crohn's disease, or a healthy co-twin of an affected twin (not recorded which). The CDR3 runs from the conserved cysteine through the conserved F or W. The order of the fields is V gene, J gene, CDR3 length, CDR3 protein.

TRBV5-4,TRBJ2-5,15,CASILRGPTGETQYF
TRBV12-3/TRBV12-4,TRBJ2-7,15,CASSLHRGAAYEQYF
TRBV6-1,TRBJ1-1,15,CASSGRRMMNTEAFF
TRBV10-3,TRBJ1-1,13,CAISEQGAERAFF
TRBV11-1,TRBJ1-1,15,CASSDLGVGNTEAFF
TRBV27,TRBJ2-7,16,CASSLSGIVNSYEQYF
TRBV2,TRBJ2-1,16,CASSGTSGRAYNEQFF
TRBV28,TRBJ1-3,12,CASNSPKNTIYF
TRBV19,TRBJ2-5,13,CASSGRQQETQYF
TRBV5-1,TRBJ2-3,14,CASRGSAVGDTQYF
TRBV10-3,TRBJ1-3,14,CAINDPGQGNTIYF
TRBV7-9,TRBJ1-4,14,CASSLDTTNEKLFF
TRBV11-2,TRBJ2-1,15,CASSSRTSGQAEQFF
TRBV11-2,TRBJ1-4,13,CASSLGAAEKLFF
TRBV20-1,TRBJ2-7,14,CSARERLSSYEQYF
TRBV7-9,TRBJ2-5,16,CASSLGFSGYQETQYF
TRBV7-6,TRBJ2-5,14,CASRPSGGRWAQYF
TRBV20-1,TRBJ1-5,15,CSAHRGLGGNQPQHF
TRBV27,TRBJ2-7,15,CASSTGTPGTYEQYF
TRBV19,TRBJ2-2,15,CASSIPGPDTGELFF
TRBV5-5,TRBJ2-5,14,CASSASPSRETQYF
TRBV20-1,TRBJ1-3,16,CSARVSTTASGNTIYF
TRBV11-2,TRBJ2-1,20,CASSLHSSREPFYSYNEQFF
TRBV5-1,TRBJ2-7,15,CASSRGGGNIYEQYF
TRBV21-1,TRBJ2-7,15,CASSKAGGGGNEQYF
TRBV20-1,TRBJ2-4,14,CSALGAVAKNIQYF
TRBV9,TRBJ1-5,14,CASSSGTGVEPQHF
TRBV30,TRBJ2-7,16,CAWSVLETSGRYEQYF
TRBV30,TRBJ1-1,18,CAWRRVYRAVSVNTEAFF
TRBV14,TRBJ1-1,15,CASSQYASLNTEAFF
TRBV10-3,TRBJ2-7,14,CAISEGQAFYEQYF
TRBV30,TRBJ1-2,13,CACQFRGLYGYTF
TRBV29-1,TRBJ2-1,13,CSVALSGGNEQFF
TRBV19,TRBJ2-7,14,CASSSYRGYYEQYF
TRBV18,TRBJ2-2,17,CASSPTGRKANTGELFF
TRBV12-3/TRBV12-4,TRBJ2-7,13,CASSLRQAYEQYF
TRBV3-1,TRBJ1-4,14,CASSPRQGREKLFF
TRBV20-1,TRBJ1-1,11,CSALSMTEAFF
TRBV28,TRBJ1-4,13,CASSLKTYMGLFF
TRBV4-3,TRBJ1-4,14,CASSQAGESEKLFF
TRBV20-1,TRBJ2-5,12,CSAREARETQYF
TRBV11-2,TRBJ2-1,12,CASSLEIGEEFF
TRBV6-2/TRBV6-3,TRBJ2-1,18,CASSYSIISGGRYNEQFF
TRBV14,TRBJ2-3,14,CASSQTSGEDTQYF
TRBV20-1,TRBJ2-1,11,CSAKGLAGARF
TRBV3-1,TRBJ1-3,15,CASSPRQGSGNTIYF
TRBV6-5,TRBJ2-1,11,CASSSPREQFF
TRBV20-1,TRBJ1-2,15,CSALGQGRSSYGYTF
TRBV5-1,TRBJ2-3,14,CASSLGRVADTQYF
TRBV7-2,TRBJ1-2,15,CASSLPGQSNYGYTF
TRBV21-1,TRBJ2-2,16,CASSKEGTYLTGELFF
TRBV5-1,TRBJ2-7,15,CASSAGLAGVYEQYF